The subject of this entry is one T cell receptor (beta chain). No antigen is known for it. These data belong to a study of long-term antiretroviral therapy in people with HIV. Turning to the study itself: When the earliest samples were collected, ART was typically delayed until CD4 counts fell.

The V end lost 6 bases, the J end lost 6 bases, and 12 bases lay between the germline ends. The CDR3 has 13 residues. CDR1 is SEHNR and CDR2 is FQNEAQ in the germline V gene (reference sequence). Assay version v3.0 of immunoSEQ was used, and it was run at survey level. Using immunoSEQ multiplex PCR, the repertoire was profiled, and TCRdb retains in-frame clones only, with some absent. Among more than 20,000 clones listed, about 84% were seen once. Study conclusions and caveats: The study collected blood between about 2003 and 2018, possibly under older ART regimens. Against controls, HIV repertoires showed narrower ranges of CDR3 length.

None of the participants with HIV were treated outside the United States. Sequencing used unsorted PBMCs, obtained 0.5 years before starting antiretroviral therapy. This clonotype was obtained from a man aged 35 to 55 with HIV. This rearrangement joins TRBV7-9 to TRBJ2-1; D is possibly TRBD1 (6 bases). This CDR3 is CASRPQGSNEQFF. In DNA form, the CDR3 reads TGTGCCAGCAGACCTCAGGGGAGCAATGAGCAGTTCTTC.